The text below deals with one T cell receptor (beta chain). The antigen it recognizes is unknown. Nothing much larger sits one base from this clone, and base qualities are not available. V loses 7 bases, J loses 0 bases, and the germline ends lie 11 bases apart. In the germline V gene (reference sequence), CDR1 corresponds to LNHDA and CDR2 to SQIVND. The CDR3 numbers 14 residues from cysteine through phenylalanine. The retained sequence is limited to the CDR3, 42 bases, with the frame set at the first base. This sample was included in a study of vaccination and CD4 T cells after COVID-19 (dated by TCRdb to 2022 to 2024). In terms of the full investigation: SARS-CoV-2 positivity had been established in the convalescent patients by nasal swab PCR, and mild disease was recorded in eight to ten of these patients and severe disease in one. Post-vaccine blood samples were obtained a median of around 74 days after the second vaccine dose, with a range of about 12 to 241 days. The cultures were stimulated with overlapping spike peptide pools from SARS-CoV-2 and from the common cold coronaviruses HCoV-NL63, HCoV-OC43 and HCoV-229E. As controls, cultures received a CEFX viral epitope pool (the positive control), an HIV-1 Nef peptide pool (the negative control), or no peptide at all. The spike-specific CD4+ TCR repertoire was compared before and after mRNA vaccination in over nine COVID-19 convalescent patients and a few infection-naive healthy vaccine recipients. Post-COVID blood samples from convalescent patients were collected a median of roughly 100 days after diagnosis, with a range of about 30 to 170 days. Participants received two doses of either the Pfizer-BioNTech BNT162b2 vaccine (n=8) or the Moderna mRNA-1273 vaccine (n=2). The convalescent cohort included six males and four females, with two Hispanic individuals, seven Caucasians, two Asians and one multiracial person. Broader findings and caveats from the paper: Among the post-vaccine SARS-CoV-2-reactive clones in convalescent patients, a median around 85% showed up only after vaccination, which suggests vaccine-specific priming. The study included relatively few convalescent patients and did not analyze early timepoints after natural infection. Although the median number of SARS-CoV-2-reactive clonotypes went up from roughly 19 after infection to roughly 40 after vaccination, the increase was not significant. Of the vaccine-specific clones in convalescent patients, 304 of 307, or nearly all, reacted only to SARS-CoV-2 spike and did not cross-react with common cold coronaviruses.

The library relied on PCR. At the Johns Hopkins FTIC core, DNA from the cultured CD4+ T cells underwent TCR sequencing with the Oncomine TCR Beta short-read assay. Genomic DNA was extracted from the cultured CD4+ T cells with the QIAamp micro DNA kit. The Oncomine TCR Beta libraries from cultured CD4+ T cells were pooled using unique dual indexes and then sequenced on an Illumina iSeq 100. The study's processing was this. Non-productive sequences were filtered out, and CDR3s that did not start with C, did not end with F or W, or were shorter than 7 amino acids were discarded. Antigen-specific clonotypes were identified using the MANAFEST web application through comparison of peptide-stimulated wells with reference and other culture wells. An FDR below 0.05, an odds ratio above 5, and a productive frequency above 0.1% in at least two of three replicate wells were required for clones to be considered positive. A clonotype counted as cross-reactive if it showed significant expansion both in the SARS-CoV-2 spike wells and in at least one common cold coronavirus spike condition. Using R version 3.6.1, CDR3 homology was evaluated through Levenshtein distances (stringdist) along with unrooted phylogenetic trees (ape). Using fastp at Q25 and MiXCR, TCRdb reprocessed the public reads and kept productive beta chains. When rows share a CDR3 protein, they turn into one entry using the most common DNA and genes. TCRdb's processing, not the authors', yielded these V and J calls. This sample comprises 12,000 or so distinct CDR3 sequences, around 46% of them detected only once. Together, the top ten hold nearly 20% of the sample.

Read against the paper, the sample's treatment or condition label means: approximately 10-day PBMC culture with coronavirus spike peptide pools or control peptides (ViraFEST assay). To expand antigen-specific T cells with peptide pools and then pick out the expanded clonotypes through TCR sequencing, the study relied on the ViraFEST assay. The convalescent patients' positive SARS-CoV-2 PCR tests fell between March and December 2020, which was before the Alpha, Beta and Delta variants emerged in the United States. Roughly 2 million PBMCs per well were cultured in IMDM with approximately 4.9% human AB serum and approximately 9.1 IU/ml IL-2, plus 10 ug/ml peptide pools. Half of the culture medium was replaced with fresh IL-2-containing medium on days 3 and 7. CD4+ T cells were isolated after 10 days of culture through negative selection using the EasySep CD4+ T cell isolation kit. PBMCs were separated from whole blood using Ficoll-Paque Plus gradient centrifugation and then either used fresh or cryopreserved at -140C. In general, triplicate wells were set up for every culture condition.

The TCR comes from a human donor who had recovered from COVID-19. The chain links TRBV19 with TRBJ2-3, with no confident D gene call. The source material was CD4+ T cells from blood, cultured in vitro. The DNA sequence follows: TGTGCCAGTACCTCGACCGGGAGCACAGATACGCAGTATTTT. The translation is CASTSTGSTDTQYF. The CDR3, completed at both ends by the reference TRBV19 and TRBJ2-3 genes, gives the full variable domain DGGITQSPKYLFRKEGQNVTLSCEQNLNHDAMYWYRQDPGQGLRLIYYSQIVNDFQKGDIAEGYSVSREKKESFPLTVTSAQKNPTAFYLCASTSTGSTDTQYFGPGTRLTVL.